A single sample gave rise to the 27 T cell receptor beta chains below, sequenced in a study of OX40 agonist ivuxolimab in advanced cancers. The repertoire was sequenced with immunoSEQ multiplex PCR; TCRdb's copy has only in-frame clones and lacks some. The sample consists of 45,000 to 75,000 clones, roughly four fifths of them appearing once. Source: CD4+ or CD8+ T cells sorted from blood, taken in a trial of the OX40 agonist ivuxolimab. Every receptor here comes from an adult with an advanced solid tumor such as melanoma, head and neck, liver or kidney cancer.

The chain links TRBV19 to TRBJ2-2, with TRBD2 identical over 9 bases. CDR3 length equals 16 residues. J lost 7 bases, V lost 2 bases, and 8 bases had no gene match. Germline CDR1 is LNHDA and CDR2 is SQIVND (reference sequence). CDR3 amino acids: CASSIRREGKDGELFF. CDR3 coding DNA: TGTGCCAGTAGTATAAGGCGGGAGGGCAAAGACGGGGAGCTGTTTTTT.

This clone appeared a few times. The rearrangement uses TRBV11-3 and TRBJ2-2; D remains unclear. The germline V gene has CDR1 SGHNT and CDR2 YENEEA. V was cut by 0 bases and J by 2 bases, with 10 bases left in between. The CDR3 spans 16 residues. Here the CDR3 reads CASSLEGYINTGELFF. The CDR3 region has the DNA TGTGCCAGCAGCTTAGAGGGTTATATTAACACCGGGGAGCTGTTTTTT.

The chain employs TRBV5-1 and TRBJ2-7, with D perhaps matching TRBD1 or TRBD2 (5 bases each). Germline values: CDR1 SGHRS, CDR2 YFSETQ. The CDR3 is 14 amino acids. V lost 3 bases to trimming and J lost 0 bases, with 10 bases between them. In DNA form, the CDR3 reads TGCGCCAGCAGCTCGGGACCGAGCTCCTACGAGCAGTACTTC. Residues: CASSSGPSSYEQYF.

This clone was recorded a few times. The rearrangement uses TRBV11-3 and TRBJ2-4; TRBD1 agrees at 7 bases. The J segment lost 0 bases and the V segment lost 7 bases, leaving 12 bases of the junction unmatched. The CDR3 totals 17 residues. The germline gives CDR1 SGHNT, CDR2 YENEEA. The CDR3 loop reads CASTQTGTVLAKNIQYF. As DNA, the CDR3 is TGTGCCAGCACCCAGACGGGGACAGTACTAGCCAAAAACATTCAGTACTTC.

A note on this clone: An end of the junction does not agree with germline; a read error may underlie this. The chain recombines TRBV7-7 with TRBJ2-1, with no clear D. The CDR3 extends over 12 amino acids. Germline V gives CDR1 SSHAT, CDR2 FNYEAQ (reference sequence). The CDR3 DNA reads TGTGCTAGCAGCGTTAGGAAGGGAGAGCAGTTCTTC. The encoded protein is CASSVRKGEQFF.

V and J are TRBV6-5 and TRBJ2-2; no reliable D call. Germline values: CDR1 MNHEY, CDR2 SVGAGI. The ends were cut back, 4 bases at V and 7 bases at J, with 7 bases in the middle. This CDR3 has 12 residues. The CDR3 loop reads CASSSLVGELFF. CDR3 DNA sequence: TGTGCCAGCAGTTCTTTGGTCGGGGAGCTGTTTTTT.

Written as DNA, the CDR3 is TGTGCCAGCCGAGTCCCGGGACAAGGCAATCAGCCCCAGCATTTT. Protein sequence: CASRVPGQGNQPQHF. The rearrangement uses TRBV27 and TRBJ1-5; perhaps TRBD1 as D (6 bases). There are 15 residues in the CDR3. Trimming removed 8 bases from V and 2 bases from J, with 16 bases in between. The germline V gene has CDR1 MNHEY and CDR2 SMNVEV (reference sequence).

The rearrangement uses TRBV29-1 and TRBJ1-1; no clear D. The CDR3 has 11 amino acids. CDR1 is SQVTM, CDR2 ANQGSEA, per germline. V was cut by 3 bases and J by 1 base, with 3 bases left in between. The CDR3 sequence is CSVEKNTEAFF. The CDR3 DNA sequence: TGCAGCGTTGAGAAGAACACTGAAGCTTTCTTT.

This clone was recorded only once. The rearrangement joins TRBV5-6 to TRBJ1-1, with D possibly matching TRBD1 (6 bases). V lost 3 bases, J lost 2 bases, and 11 bases lay in between. The CDR3 covers 14 residues. Germline CDR1 reads SGHDT; CDR2 reads YYEEEE. CDR3 DNA sequence: TGTGCCAGCAGCTGGCGACAGGTTAACACTGAAGCTTTCTTT. This sequence encodes CASSWRQVNTEAFF.

The chain combines TRBV6-1 with TRBJ2-5, with 7 positions matching TRBD1. The CDR3 spans 15 residues. From germline, CDR1 is MNHNS and CDR2 SASEGT. J lost 4 bases, V lost 4 bases, and 9 bases had no gene match. DNA of the CDR3: TGTGCCAGCAGTGCGACAGGGTTCGCGGCAGAGACCCAGTACTTC. Amino acids: CASSATGFAAETQYF.

V usage is TRBV6-5 and J usage is TRBJ1-4, with 8 bases matching TRBD1. CDR3 length equals 14 residues. Trimming at V came to 4 bases and at J to 6 bases, leaving 4 bases not matched to a gene. Per the germline V gene, CDR1 is MNHEY and CDR2 is SVGAGI. CDR3 sequence (DNA): TGTGCCAGCAGTTCTCAGGGGGCACATGAAAAACTGTTTTTT. Protein: CASSSQGAHEKLFF.

The chain carries TRBV4-2 and TRBJ2-1, with 12 bases identical to TRBD2. The length of the CDR3 is 15 residues. Trimming at V came to 4 bases and at J to 8 bases, leaving 6 bases not matched to a gene. The V gene's germline CDR1 is LGHNA and CDR2 YNFKEQ. The CDR3: CASSRTSGTVDEQFF. The CDR3 DNA sequence: TGTGCCAGCAGCCGGACTAGCGGGACAGTGGATGAGCAGTTCTTC.

The chain combines TRBV29-1 with TRBJ2-2; 7 bases line up with TRBD1. Looked up from germline, CDR1 is SQVTM and CDR2 is ANQGSEA. CDR3 length: 14 amino acids. J lost 1 base, V lost 3 bases, and 2 bases had no gene match. In nucleotides, the CDR3 is TGCAGCGTTGAGGGACAGCAGAACACCGGGGAGCTGTTTTTT. Translating gives CSVEGQQNTGELFF.

The sample holds one count of this clone. The chain links TRBV27 to TRBJ2-2; 9 nucleotides line up with TRBD1. V gave up 5 bases and J gave up 1 base; unmatched junction bases: 5. Germline assignment: CDR1 MNHEY and CDR2 SMNVEV (reference sequence). The CDR3 runs 16 residues. CDR3 sequence reads: CASSAQGALNTGELFF. CDR3 in DNA: TGTGCCAGCAGTGCACAGGGGGCTCTGAACACCGGGGAGCTGTTTTTT.

This sequence joins TRBV19 and TRBJ1-2; 12 nucleotides match TRBD1. CDR3 length equals 16 residues. The junction had 4 bases not matched to a gene; V was cut back by 2 bases and J by 3 bases. The germline V gene has CDR1 LNHDA and CDR2 SQIVND (reference sequence). The CDR3 loop reads CASSIRGQGAYYGYTF. CDR3 coding DNA: TGTGCCAGTAGTATACGGGGACAGGGGGCCTACTATGGCTACACCTTC.

V gene TRBV6-1 combines with J gene TRBJ2-5; D may be TRBD1 (6 bases). V lost 7 bases, J lost 5 bases, and 17 bases lay in between. Germline V CDR1 and CDR2: MNHNS, SASEGT. This CDR3 is 14 amino acids long. This chain's CDR3 is CASKYSGAGETQYF. CDR3 coding DNA: TGTGCCAGCAAGTATTCAGGGGCCGGGGAGACCCAGTACTTC.

V gene TRBV7-3 combines with J gene TRBJ2-1; 10 bases align to TRBD1. Unmatched junction bases numbered 5, after V lost 2 bases and J lost 1 base. This CDR3 has 17 amino acids. Germline CDR1 and CDR2: SGHTA and FQGTGA. The CDR3 loop reads CASSLYAGQGSYNEQFF. Written as DNA, the CDR3 is TGTGCCAGCAGCTTATACGCGGGACAGGGGTCCTACAATGAGCAGTTCTTC.

The J gene is TRBJ2-5, the V gene TRBV11-3; TRBD1 matches at 7 bases. This CDR3 contains 14 residues. Germline V gene data show CDR1 as SGHNT and CDR2 as YENEEA. V shed 5 bases, J shed 1 base, and the junction held 4 bases outside the gene matches. The DNA for the CDR3 is TGTGCCAGCAGCCGAGGGACAGCCCAAGAGACCCAGTACTTC. This gives the protein CASSRGTAQETQYF. Full variable domain (missing parts from reference TRBV11-3 and TRBJ2-5): EAGVVQSPRYKIIEKKQPVAFWCNPISGHNTLYWYLQNLGQGPELLIRYENEEAVDDSQLPKDRFSAERLKGVDSTLKIQPAELGDSAVYLCASSRGTAQETQYFGPGTRLLVL.

The DNA of the CDR3 is TGTGCCAGCAGCTTGCGCAGTACAGATACGCAGTATTTT. This translates into CASSLRSTDTQYF. This chain connects TRBV5-4 to TRBJ2-3; D call uncertain. The CDR3 runs to 13 residues. Trimming took 1 base from V and 3 from J, leaving 6 bases between them. Germline values: CDR1 SGHNT, CDR2 YYREEE (reference sequence).

This chain links TRBV7-6 with TRBJ1-1, with D unresolved. Germline CDR1 reads SGHVS; CDR2 reads FNYEAQ. The V end lost 4 bases, the J end lost 2 bases, and 11 bases lay between the germline ends. CDR3 length equals 14 residues. The DNA of the CDR3 is TGTGCCAGCAGCTACACCGCAGGAAACACTGAAGCTTTCTTT. Amino acid sequence: CASSYTAGNTEAFF.

V usage is TRBV30 and J usage is TRBJ1-5; possible D gene TRBD1, 5 bases. CDR3 size: 12 residues. V was cut by 4 bases and J by 7 bases, with 11 bases left in between. CDR1 is GTSNPN, CDR2 SVGIG, per germline (reference sequence). The CDR3 nucleotides read TGTGCCTGGAAGAAGGGACCCCAGCCCCAGCATTTT. This gives the protein CAWKKGPQPQHF.

V gene TRBV5-1 combines with J gene TRBJ2-2; perhaps TRBD1 as D (7 bases). The germline V gene encodes CDR1 SGHRS and CDR2 YFSETQ. Deletions cut 0 bases from V and 4 bases from J, with 10 bases between. The CDR3 sequence is 15 residues long. CDR3 nucleotides: TGCGCCAGCAGCTTGGGACAGGGAGGCACCGGGGAGCTGTTTTTT. Residues: CASSLGQGGTGELFF. Full variable domain (remainder filled in from reference TRBV5-1 and TRBJ2-2): KAGVTQTPRYLIKTRGQQVTLSCSPISGHRSVSWYQQTPGQGLQFLFEYFSETQRNKGNFPGRFSGRQFSNSRSEMNVSTLELGDSALYLCASSLGQGGTGELFFGEGSRLTVL.

The chain has TRBV25-1 and TRBJ2-3; 8 nucleotides align to TRBD2. Germline V lookup: CDR1 MGHDK, CDR2 SYGVNS. The V and J ends lost 11 bases and 5 bases, in that order; junction bases with no gene match: 15. The CDR3 has 15 amino acids. CDR3 sequence (DNA): TGTGCCTCCTCGCGAGCGGGGGCCTCGGGAGATACGCAGTATTTT. Its translation is CASSRAGASGDTQYF.

This clone has just one count. The chain has TRBV11-3 and TRBJ2-7, with 11 nucleotides matching TRBD1. Germline CDR1 is SGHNT and CDR2 is YENEEA. V lost 6 bases and J lost 6; bases outside the gene matches: 10. This CDR3 has 15 amino acids. The CDR3 nucleotides are TGTGCCAGCAGTCATCGCTGGGACAGGGGGTTCGAGCAGTACTTC. Translating gives CASSHRWDRGFEQYF.

The chain links TRBV5-5 to TRBJ1-2, with 12 nucleotides matching TRBD1. J gave up 9 bases and V 4 bases, and 7 bases lay outside the gene matches. CDR3 length equals 14 residues. Germline V gene lookup returns CDR1 SGHKS and CDR2 YYEKEE (reference sequence). CDR3 coding DNA: TGTGCCAGCAGCCCTCGGGACAGGGGGCAAAGCTACACCTTC. Translating gives CASSPRDRGQSYTF.

The V and J genes are TRBV18 and TRBJ1-5, with D perhaps TRBD1 (6 bases). Between the trimmed V and J ends, which lost 8 bases and 3 bases, there was a span of 11 bases. In germline, CDR1 is KGHSH, CDR2 LQKENI. This CDR3 has 13 amino acids. The CDR3 coding sequence is TGTGCCAGCCAGGGGACCCTCAATCAGCCCCAGCATTTT. Protein product: CASQGTLNQPQHF.

The V gene is TRBV7-2, the J gene TRBJ2-5, with a weak D call TRBD1 (5 bases). Trimming stripped 1 base from V and 6 bases from J, with 15 bases between. The CDR3 spans 15 residues. From germline, CDR1 is SGHTA and CDR2 FQGNSA. CDR3 sequence reads: CASSLGRAAGQTQYF. CDR3 DNA sequence: TGTGCCAGCAGCTTAGGCAGGGCTGCCGGCCAGACCCAGTACTTC.